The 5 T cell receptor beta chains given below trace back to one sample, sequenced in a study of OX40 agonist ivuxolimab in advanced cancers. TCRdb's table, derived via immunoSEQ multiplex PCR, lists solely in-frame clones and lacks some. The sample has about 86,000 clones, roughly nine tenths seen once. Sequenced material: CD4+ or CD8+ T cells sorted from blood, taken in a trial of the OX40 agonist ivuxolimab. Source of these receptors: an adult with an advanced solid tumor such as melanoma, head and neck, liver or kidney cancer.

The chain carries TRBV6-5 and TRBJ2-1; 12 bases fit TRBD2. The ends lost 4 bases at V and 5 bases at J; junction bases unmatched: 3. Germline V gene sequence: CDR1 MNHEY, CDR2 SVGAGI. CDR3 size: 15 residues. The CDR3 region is CASSWTSGTDNEQFF. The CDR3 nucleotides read TGTGCCAGCAGTTGGACTAGCGGGACCGACAATGAGCAGTTCTTC.

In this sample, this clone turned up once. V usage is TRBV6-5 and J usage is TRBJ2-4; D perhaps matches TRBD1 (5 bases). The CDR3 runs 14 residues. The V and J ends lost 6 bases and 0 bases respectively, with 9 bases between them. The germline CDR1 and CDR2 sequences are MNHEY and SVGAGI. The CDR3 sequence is CASSWTTAKNIQYF. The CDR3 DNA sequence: TGTGCCAGCAGCTGGACAACAGCCAAAAACATTCAGTACTTC.

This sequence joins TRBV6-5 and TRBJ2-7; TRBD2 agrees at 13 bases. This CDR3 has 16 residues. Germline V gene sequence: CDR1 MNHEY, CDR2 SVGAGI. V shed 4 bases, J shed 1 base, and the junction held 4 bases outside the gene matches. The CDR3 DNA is TGTGCCAGCAGTTTCACACTAGCGGGAGGGTCCTACGAGCAGTACTTC. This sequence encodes CASSFTLAGGSYEQYF.

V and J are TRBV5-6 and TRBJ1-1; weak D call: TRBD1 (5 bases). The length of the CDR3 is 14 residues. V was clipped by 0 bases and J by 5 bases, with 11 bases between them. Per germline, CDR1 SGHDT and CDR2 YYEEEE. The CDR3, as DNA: TGTGCCAGCAGCTTGGGCAGGGTAGGGACTGAAGCTTTCTTT. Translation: CASSLGRVGTEAFF.

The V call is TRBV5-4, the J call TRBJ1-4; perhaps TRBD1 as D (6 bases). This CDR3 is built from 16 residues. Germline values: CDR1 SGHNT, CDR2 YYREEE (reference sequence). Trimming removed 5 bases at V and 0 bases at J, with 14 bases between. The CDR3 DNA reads TGTGCCAGCAGACAAAGAGGGGGACCAACTAATGAAAAACTGTTTTTT. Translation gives CASRQRGGPTNEKLFF.